This TCR beta chain came from a study of shared clonotypes between healthy human individuals. Study information: There were three CD4 naive, three CD4 memory, two CD8 naive and one CD8 memory plates per donor. Whole-study results and caveats: In general, naive subsets displayed greater estimated richness than memory subsets did.

Naive-designated CD8 cells lacked CD45RO, were positively enriched for CCR7, and omitted terminally differentiated effector memory CD45RA+ cells. A note on this clone: What it binds is unknown.

Assay used: immunoSEQ multiplex PCR; TCRdb lists only in-frame clones, some missing. The data show hundreds of thousands of clones, with 95% to 98% seen just once and 0.3% held by the top ten. The CDR3 runs to 16 residues. The trim removed 4 bases at V and 2 bases at J, leaving 7 bases unmatched. CDR1 SEHNR and CDR2 FQNEAQ come from the germline V gene (reference sequence). Input material: naive CD8+ T cells sorted from blood. The chain is built from TRBV7-9 and TRBJ2-3; 9 bases are shared with TRBD2. This TCR was recovered from a man aged 25-45 years in good health. CDR3 nucleotides: TGTGCCAGCAGCTCCCGACTAGCGGAGCCCACAGATACGCAGTATTTT. It codes for CASSSRLAEPTDTQYF.